A selection of T cell receptor beta chains follows, all from one sample in a study of Ad26.COV2.S vaccination and SARS-CoV-2 variants. Some clones are missing from TCRdb's copy, which holds only in-frame ones; the method was immunoSEQ multiplex PCR. The table has 400,000 to 450,000 clones, approximately 92% seen once. Sequencing was performed on peripheral blood, taken in a trial of Ad26.COV2.S vaccine versus placebo. These receptor sequences come from a person between 18 and 59 years old who received the Ad26.COV2.S COVID-19 vaccine or a placebo. CDR3s include the opening cysteine and the closing phenylalanine or tryptophan. Fields, in order: J gene, D gene, V gene, CDR3 protein, CDR3 DNA. The D gene is left open where the match is weak.

j_gene: TRBJ2-2; d_gene: NA; v_gene: TRBV11-3; CDR3aa: CASSRQMNTGELFF; CDR3nt: TGTGCCAGCAGCCGACAGATGAACACCGGGGAGCTGTTTTTT
j_gene: TRBJ2-2; d_gene: TRBD2; v_gene: TRBV7-9; CDR3aa: CASSTLTSGNTGELFF; CDR3nt: TGTGCCAGCAGCACTTTGACTAGCGGGAACACCGGGGAGCTGTTTTTT
j_gene: TRBJ2-5; d_gene: TRBD2; v_gene: TRBV27; CDR3aa: CASSLGLAGGNQETQYF; CDR3nt: TGTGCCAGCAGCCTGGGGCTAGCGGGAGGGAACCAAGAGACCCAGTACTTC
j_gene: TRBJ2-7; d_gene: NA; v_gene: TRBV30; CDR3aa: CAWTAGRVYHEQYF; CDR3nt: TGTGCCTGGACCGCGGGTAGGGTCTACCACGAGCAGTACTTC
j_gene: TRBJ2-3; d_gene: NA; v_gene: TRBV29-1; CDR3aa: CSVARRVPADTQYF; CDR3nt: TGCAGCGTGGCCAGGAGGGTACCCGCAGATACGCAGTATTTT
j_gene: TRBJ2-3; d_gene: NA; v_gene: TRBV5-1; CDR3aa: CASSSWTDTQYF; CDR3nt: TGCGCCAGCAGCTCCTGGACAGATACGCAGTATTTT
j_gene: TRBJ2-7; d_gene: TRBD1; v_gene: TRBV6-5; CDR3aa: CASNLGQGYEQYF; CDR3nt: TGTGCCAGCAATCTCGGACAGGGTTACGAGCAGTACTTC
j_gene: TRBJ2-6; d_gene: NA; v_gene: TRBV7-6; CDR3aa: CASSLARGGANVLTF; CDR3nt: TGTGCCAGCAGCTTAGCGCGGGGTGGGGCCAACGTCCTGACTTTC
j_gene: TRBJ2-2; d_gene: NA; v_gene: TRBV6-2/TRBV6-3; CDR3aa: CASSYLIALANTGELFF; CDR3nt: TGTGCCAGCAGTTACTTAATAGCTCTAGCGAACACCGGGGAGCTGTTTTTT
j_gene: TRBJ2-1; d_gene: NA; v_gene: TRBV7-3; CDR3aa: CASSLRGLGNEQFF; CDR3nt: TGTGCCAGCAGCTTAAGGGGGCTAGGCAATGAGCAGTTCTTC